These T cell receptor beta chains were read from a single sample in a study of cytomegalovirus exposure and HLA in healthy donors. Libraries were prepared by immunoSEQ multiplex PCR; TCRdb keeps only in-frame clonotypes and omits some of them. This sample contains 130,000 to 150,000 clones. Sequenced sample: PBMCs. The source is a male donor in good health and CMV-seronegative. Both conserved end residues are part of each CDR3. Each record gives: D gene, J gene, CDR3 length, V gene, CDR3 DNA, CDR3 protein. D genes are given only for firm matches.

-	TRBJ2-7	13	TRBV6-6	TGTGCCAGCAGAACAGGGATCTTCTACGAGCAGTACTTC	CASRTGIFYEQYF
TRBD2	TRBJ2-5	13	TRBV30	TGTGCCTGGAGTCGGACTAGCGAAGAGACCCAGTACTTC	CAWSRTSEETQYF
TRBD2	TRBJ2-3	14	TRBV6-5	TGTGCCAGCAGTTTAGCGGGAGGAGGAGGTACGCAGTATTTT	CASSLAGGGGTQYF
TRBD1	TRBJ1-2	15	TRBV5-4	TGTGCCAGCAGCGACGACAGGGGGACGAACTATGGCTACACCTTC	CASSDDRGTNYGYTF
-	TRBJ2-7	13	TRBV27	TGTGCCAGCAAAAACACCGACCGGGACGAGCAGTACTTC	CASKNTDRDEQYF
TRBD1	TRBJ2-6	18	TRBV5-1	TGCGCCAGCAGCTTGGTTGGGACAGGGGGCGCTGGGGCCAACGTCCTGACTTTC	CASSLVGTGGAGANVLTF
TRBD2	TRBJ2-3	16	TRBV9	TGTGCCAGCAGCACCCAGACCGGGACTAGTCTGGATACGCAGTATTTT	CASSTQTGTSLDTQYF
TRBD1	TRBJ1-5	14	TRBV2	TGTGCCAGCAGTGAGGGACAGGGGATTCAGCCCCAGCATTTT	CASSEGQGIQPQHF
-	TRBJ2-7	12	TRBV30	TGTGCCTGGAGTGCGGGGTCCTACGAGCAGTACTTC	CAWSAGSYEQYF
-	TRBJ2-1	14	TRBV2	TGTGCCAGCCGGGTTGAGTCCGGTCAAAATGAGCAGTTCTTC	CASRVESGQNEQFF
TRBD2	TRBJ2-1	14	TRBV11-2	TGTGCCAGCAGCTTAGTCGGGGGAGGGAATGAGCAGTTCTTC	CASSLVGGGNEQFF
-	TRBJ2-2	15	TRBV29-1	TGCAGCGTTGTGACTTCTCTTACGGGGACCGGGGAGCTGTTTTTT	CSVVTSLTGTGELFF
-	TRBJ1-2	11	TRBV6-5	TGTGCCAGCAGGCAGGGCCATGGCTACACCTTC	CASRQGHGYTF